This passage covers 9 T cell receptor beta chains from one sample sequenced in a study of CD8+ T cells in alopecia areata. cDNA reverse transcribed from extracted RNA served as the sequencing template. Measured with immunoSEQ multiplex PCR; TCRdb has only the in-frame clones, and not every one. The repertoire includes 150,000 to 200,000 clones, around 60% of them detected once, and roughly 1.3% sits in the top ten. Treatment denoted: oral pan-JAK inhibitor, 5-10 mg twice daily. The starting material was CD4+ T cells sorted from blood, obtained at roughly week 49, from a patient treated with tofacitinib. Every receptor here comes from a human donor with alopecia areata.

This clone has only a few counts. The genes are TRBV7-2 and TRBJ2-3; possibly TRBD1 or TRBD2 for D (5 bases each). V was cut by 7 bases and J by 9 bases, with 20 bases left in between. The CDR3 sequence is 14 residues long. Germline loops: CDR1 SGHTA, CDR2 FQGNSA. CDR3 residues: CASNNLPGTLTQYF. The DNA of the CDR3 is TGTGCCAGCAACAACCTTCCCGGGACGTTGACGCAGTATTTT.

The J gene is TRBJ1-1, the V gene TRBV2, with a tentative D call TRBD1 (6 bases). CDR1 and CDR2 from the germline V gene are SNHLY and FYNNEI. The CDR3 totals 13 residues. Trimming shortened V by 6 bases and J by 5 bases, and 13 bases separated the two germline ends. The CDR3: CASSPQGITEAFF. For the CDR3, the DNA is TGTGCCAGCAGCCCACAGGGAATAACTGAAGCTTTCTTT. The variable domain in full, with the rest retrieved from reference TRBV2 and TRBJ1-1, is EPEVTQTPSHQVTQMGQEVILRCVPISNHLYFYWYRQILGQKVEFLVSFYNNEISEKSEIFDDQFSVERPDGSNFTLKIRSTKLEDSAMYFCASSPQGITEAFFGQGTRLTVV.

This chain links TRBV5-6 with TRBJ1-5; the match to TRBD1 covers 8 bases. CDR1 is SGHDT, CDR2 YYEEEE, per germline. The V and J ends lost 0 bases and 3 bases, in that order; junction bases with no gene match: 5. This CDR3 has 16 residues. Here the CDR3 DNA reads TGTGCCAGCAGCTTGGGACCAGGGGGCACCAATCAGCCCCAGCATTTT. Its translation: CASSLGPGGTNQPQHF.

In DNA, the CDR3 is TGTGCCAGTAAGGTCAAAAGTTCATATACGCAGTATTTT. Its protein is CASKVKSSYTQYF. V and J are TRBV19 and TRBJ2-3, with D unresolved. The V gene lost 7 bases and the J gene lost 7 bases, with 15 bases spanning the gap. The germline V gene has CDR1 LNHDA and CDR2 SQIVND (reference sequence). The CDR3 length is 13 residues.

V gene TRBV6-5 combines with J gene TRBJ1-5; tentative D call: TRBD1 (6 bases). The V end lost 6 bases, the J end lost 7 bases, and 13 bases lay between the germline ends. Germline V gives CDR1 MNHEY, CDR2 SVGAGI. This CDR3 is 13 amino acids long. CDR3 sequence reads: CASSIGGRQPQHF. The CDR3 DNA reads as TGTGCCAGCAGCATAGGGGGTAGGCAGCCCCAGCATTTT.

This chain's CDR3 is CAWRVIGGYGELFF. In DNA form, the CDR3 reads TGTGCCTGGAGGGTGATTGGGGGATACGGGGAGCTGTTTTTT. V usage is TRBV30 and J usage is TRBJ2-2; D possibly matches TRBD1 or TRBD2 (5 bases each). CDR3 length: 14 amino acids. Germline-derived CDR1 and CDR2 are GTSNPN and SVGIG (reference sequence). Between the trimmed V and J ends, which lost 3 bases and 7 bases, there was a span of 15 bases.

The chain uses TRBV2 and TRBJ2-5; D might be TRBD1 or TRBD2, each matching 6 bases. The germline gives CDR1 SNHLY, CDR2 FYNNEI. Trimming removed 2 bases from V and 5 bases from J, with 15 bases in between. This CDR3 has 15 amino acids. The CDR3 reads CASSEQEGVTETQYF. CDR3 in DNA: TGTGCCAGCAGTGAACAGGAGGGGGTTACGGAGACCCAGTACTTC.

A few counts support this clone. V gene TRBV10-3 combines with J gene TRBJ2-7; 8 nucleotides agree with TRBD1. With V trimmed by 3 bases and J by 0 bases, 4 bases remained unmatched. The germline gives CDR1 ENHRY, CDR2 SYGVKD. CDR3 length: 15 amino acids. As DNA, the CDR3 is TGTGCCATCAGTGACAGACAGGGGAGCTCCTACGAGCAGTACTTC. Protein sequence: CAISDRQGSSYEQYF.

The chain employs TRBV29-1 and TRBJ2-6; weak D call: TRBD1 (6 bases). Germline V CDR1 and CDR2: SQVTM, ANQGSEA. V was cut by 7 bases and J by 1 base, with 8 bases left in between. CDR3 length equals 13 residues. The CDR3 sequence: CSATGSGANVLTF. DNA of the CDR3: TGCAGCGCTACAGGGTCTGGGGCCAACGTCCTGACTTTC.